The 6 T cell receptor beta chains below were found in one sample sequenced in a study of blood T cell repertoires in COVID-19. The repertoire was sequenced with immunoSEQ multiplex PCR; TCRdb's copy has only in-frame clones and lacks some. The data hold roughly 99,000 clones, with approximately 81% observed a single time. Sequencing input: peripheral blood. All receptors come from a woman older than 75 with acute or convalescent COVID-19.

The chain combines TRBV12-5 with TRBJ1-2; perhaps TRBD1 as D (6 bases). Trimming took 1 base from V and 6 from J, leaving 18 bases between them. Per the germline V gene, CDR1 is LGHNT and CDR2 is FRNRAP. The CDR3 has 16 amino acids. The CDR3 is CASGLEGKRTADGYTF. CDR3 sequence (DNA): TGTGCTAGTGGTTTGGAAGGGAAAAGGACAGCGGATGGCTACACCTTC.

This clone was detected a few times. This chain joins TRBV2 and TRBJ2-3; tentative D call: TRBD1 (5 bases). V gave up 4 bases and J gave up 4 bases, with 9 bases separating them. Germline CDR1 SNHLY, CDR2 FYNNEI. The CDR3 has 13 amino acids. The CDR3 reads CASSVGAADTQYF. Here the CDR3 DNA reads TGTGCCAGCAGTGTTGGGGCAGCAGATACGCAGTATTTT.

The rearrangement joins TRBV7-2 to TRBJ1-1, with 9 positions matching TRBD1. Germline trimming cut 5 bases from V and 0 bases from J; bases unmatched to any gene: 4. Germline-derived CDR1 and CDR2 are SGHTA and FQGNSA. The CDR3 runs 15 residues. CDR3 loop: CASSPRQGVNTEAFF. DNA of the CDR3: TGTGCCAGCAGCCCGAGACAGGGGGTGAACACTGAAGCTTTCTTT.

Concerning this clone: Germline and junction disagree at one end, which may indicate a read error. V is TRBV29-1 and J is TRBJ2-1; D unclear. The CDR3 contains 10 residues. The germline V gene has CDR1 SQVTM and CDR2 ANQGSEA. The CDR3 is CSVVYIEQFF. The CDR3 bases are TGCAGCGTTGTGTACATTGAGCAGTTCTTC.

This chain connects TRBV28 to TRBJ1-2; 7 bases agree with TRBD1. V lost 4 bases, J lost 4 bases, and 6 bases stayed unmatched. The V gene's germline CDR1 is MDHEN and CDR2 SYDVKM. The CDR3 loop spans 14 amino acids. Here the CDR3 DNA reads TGTGCCAGCAGTTCCAACAGGGGAGGCTATGGCTACACCTTC. Its protein is CASSSNRGGYGYTF.

The V gene is TRBV19, the J gene TRBJ2-3, with D perhaps TRBD1 (6 bases). Looked up from germline, CDR1 is LNHDA and CDR2 is SQIVND (reference sequence). This CDR3 is 14 amino acids long. Between the trimmed V and J ends, which lost 3 bases and 3 bases, there was a span of 10 bases. Here the CDR3 reads CASSMGQGTDTQYF. In DNA form, the CDR3 reads TGTGCCAGTAGTATGGGGCAGGGGACAGATACGCAGTATTTT.